The 16 T cell receptor beta chains given below trace back to one sample, sequenced in a study of CD8 T cells in Susac syndrome. About 0.5 to 1 ug RNA was reverse transcribed with random hexamers. TCRdb reprocessed the immunoSEQ multiplex PCR reads with MiXCR, giving one entry per CDR3 protein. The sample yields around 200,000 distinct CDR3 sequences, around 93% seen once. Material: CD4+ T cells from PBMCs. These receptors were obtained from a human donor with multiple sclerosis.

The V gene is TRBV19, the J gene TRBJ2-3; D not resolved. The CDR3 runs to 16 residues. Germline CDR1 reads LNHDA; CDR2 reads SQIVND (reference sequence). V lost 6 bases and J lost 4, with 20 bases in between. The CDR3, as DNA: TGTGCCAGTAGGGCCGCCGGCGGCAGAAGGTCAGATACGCAGTATTTT. Protein: CASRAAGGRRSDTQYF.

This chain links TRBV2 with TRBJ2-1; 7 nucleotides align to TRBD2. The V gene's germline CDR1 is SNHLY and CDR2 FYNNEI. The V segment lost 4 bases and the J segment 6 bases; nucleotides outside the gene matches: 6. CDR3 length equals 14 residues. CDR3 protein: CASSGWDYGNEQFF. CDR3 sequence (DNA): TGTGCCAGCAGTGGATGGGACTATGGCAATGAGCAGTTCTTC.

This clonotype was observed a handful of times. This rearrangement joins TRBV6-1 to TRBJ2-7; D is ambiguous. There are 12 residues in the CDR3. Germline-derived CDR1 and CDR2 are MNHNS and SASEGT. V lost 6 bases and J lost 3, with 9 bases in between. In DNA form, the CDR3 reads TGTGCCAGCAGCCCGGACGGCTACGAGCAGTACGTC. It specifies CASSPDGYEQYV.

The J gene is TRBJ1-5, the V gene TRBV9; D is uncertain. CDR3 size: 14 residues. Between the trimmed V and J ends, which lost 7 bases and 0 bases, there was a span of 11 bases. Germline loops: CDR1 SGDLS, CDR2 YYNGEE. As DNA, the CDR3 is TGTGCCAGCCAGAGACACCATAGCAATCAGCCCCAGCATTTT. This encodes CASQRHHSNQPQHF.

The genes are TRBV12-3 or TRBV12-4 and TRBJ1-6; 7 nucleotides agree with TRBD1. The CDR3 contains 12 residues. V was clipped by 7 bases and J by 8 bases; unmatched bases: 2. CDR3 loop: CASTTGDSPLHF. In DNA, the CDR3 is TGTGCCAGCACAACAGGGGATTCACCCCTCCACTTT.

This chain links TRBV14 with TRBJ2-7; D tentatively reads TRBD1 or TRBD2 (5 bases each). This CDR3 is built from 14 residues. Trimming took off 3 bases at V and 4 bases at J, with 13 bases between the two ends. Germline loops: CDR1 SGHDN, CDR2 FVKESK. The CDR3: CASSHTGLLYEQYV. CDR3 nucleotides: TGTGCCAGCAGCCACACGGGGCTCTTGTACGAGCAGTACGTC.

This chain connects TRBV4-1 to TRBJ2-3; D uncertain. Trimming shortened V by 2 bases and J by 3 bases, and 6 bases separated the two germline ends. Germline V gives CDR1 MGHRA, CDR2 YSYEKL. The CDR3 contains 13 residues. CDR3 loop: CASSQPNTDTQYF. The CDR3 bases are TGCGCCAGCAGCCAACCTAATACAGATACGCAGTATTTT.

The chain has TRBV9 and TRBJ1-5; D remains unclear. Trimming shortened V by 4 bases and J by 3 bases, and 14 bases separated the two germline ends. The CDR3 is made up of 15 amino acids. In germline, CDR1 is SGDLS, CDR2 YYNGEE. Here the CDR3 DNA reads TGTGCCAGCAGCCCCGGCGGAAGCCTCAATCAGCCCCAGCATTTT. Encoded protein: CASSPGGSLNQPQHF.

This clonotype was seen more than once but under ten times. V is TRBV12-3 or TRBV12-4 and J is TRBJ1-1; D is uncertain. V was trimmed by 5 bases and J by 5 bases, leaving 6 bases between them. This CDR3 is built from 11 residues. The CDR3 DNA reads as TGTGCCAGCAGTCACGAGACTGAAGCTTTCTTT. It yields the protein CASSHETEAFF.

This rearrangement joins TRBV15 to TRBJ2-5; either TRBD1 or TRBD2 may fit D (6 bases each). Looked up from germline, CDR1 is LNHNV and CDR2 is YYDKDF (reference sequence). The CDR3 is 15 amino acids. The V and J ends lost 1 base and 3 bases respectively, with 12 bases between them. The CDR3 loop reads CATSRAGAGEETQYF. The DNA for the CDR3 is TGTGCCACCAGCAGAGCGGGGGCTGGGGAAGAGACCCAGTACTTC.

The V call is TRBV20-1, the J call TRBJ2-4; D not resolved. Germline values: CDR1 DFQATT, CDR2 SNEGSKA (reference sequence). This CDR3 has 17 residues. Trimming cost V 1 base and J 0 bases, with 16 bases left between them. CDR3 coding DNA: TGCAGTGCTAGAGTCTTTCTGACCGACTTAGCCAAAAACATTCAGTACTTC. Translated, it gives CSARVFLTDLAKNIQYF.

The CDR3 nucleotides are TGTGCCAGCAGGCTTGGCCCCCCCGAGGGGAGCATTCAGTACTTC. As protein: CASRLGPPEGSIQYF. This chain links TRBV2 with TRBJ2-4; D tentatively reads TRBD1 or TRBD2 (5 bases each). This CDR3 comprises 15 residues. Germline-derived CDR1 and CDR2 are SNHLY and FYNNEI. V lost 6 bases and J lost 9, with 21 bases in between.

The chain links TRBV3-1 to TRBJ2-7; weak D call: TRBD2 (6 bases). Germline CDR1 is LGHDT and CDR2 is YNNKEL (reference sequence). This CDR3 spans 15 amino acids. V shed 3 bases and J shed 2 bases, with 14 bases lying between them. The DNA of the CDR3 is TGTGCCAGCAGCCAGTCCGCGGGACCCCCCTACGAGCAGTACTTC. Residues: CASSQSAGPPYEQYF.

The chain carries TRBV30 and TRBJ1-2; a possible D gene is TRBD1 (6 bases). Per the germline V gene, CDR1 is GTSNPN and CDR2 is SVGIG (reference sequence). The V gene lost 1 base and the J gene lost 4 bases, with 10 bases spanning the gap. This CDR3 comprises 13 residues. In DNA form, the CDR3 reads TGTGCCTGGAGTGCACAGGGCCGCTATGGCTACACCTTC. It encodes CAWSAQGRYGYTF.

V usage is TRBV29-1 and J usage is TRBJ1-1; 9 bases map to TRBD1. Germline CDR1 and CDR2: SQVTM and ANQGSEA. The CDR3 spans 15 residues. J lost 4 bases, V lost 2 bases, and 8 bases had no gene match. The CDR3: CSVEFGTGLSTEAFF. In DNA form, the CDR3 reads TGCAGCGTTGAATTCGGGACAGGGCTGAGCACTGAAGCTTTCTTT.

The chain joins TRBV20-1 to TRBJ2-4, with 8 bases fitting TRBD1. This CDR3 spans 15 amino acids. The junction had 6 bases not matched to a gene; V was cut back by 5 bases and J by 0 bases. Germline V CDR1 and CDR2: DFQATT, SNEGSKA (reference sequence). The DNA for the CDR3 is TGCAGTGCTTCGACAGGGGAACTAGCCAAAAACATTCAGTACTTC. Residues: CSASTGELAKNIQYF.